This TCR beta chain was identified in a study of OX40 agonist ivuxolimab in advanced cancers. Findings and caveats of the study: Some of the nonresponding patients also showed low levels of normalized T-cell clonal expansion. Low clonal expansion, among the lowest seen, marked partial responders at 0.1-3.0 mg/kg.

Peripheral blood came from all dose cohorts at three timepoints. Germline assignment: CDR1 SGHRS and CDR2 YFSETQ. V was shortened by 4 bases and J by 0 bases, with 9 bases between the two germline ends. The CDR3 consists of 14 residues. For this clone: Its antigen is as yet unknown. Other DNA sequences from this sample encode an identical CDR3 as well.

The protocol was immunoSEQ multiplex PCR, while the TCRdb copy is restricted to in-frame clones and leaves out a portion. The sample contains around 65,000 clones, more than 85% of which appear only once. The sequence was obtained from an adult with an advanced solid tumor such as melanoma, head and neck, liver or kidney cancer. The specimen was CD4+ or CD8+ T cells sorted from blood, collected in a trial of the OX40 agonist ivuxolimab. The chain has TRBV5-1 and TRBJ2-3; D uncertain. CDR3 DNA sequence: TGCGCCAGCAGCCCCCGAGGTAGCACAGATACGCAGTATTTT. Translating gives CASSPRGSTDTQYF.